The 9 T cell receptor beta chains in this list originate from one sample, sequenced in a study of monozygotic twins with inflammatory bowel disease (dated by TCRdb to about 2019). The protocol used for the library was 5' RACE. Instrument used: Illumina HiSeq 2500. TCRdb reprocessed the reads and assigns one entry to each CDR3 protein sequence, leaving out DNA. The sample's records list 400,000 to 500,000 distinct CDR3 sequences. The ten largest clones represent less than 2.5% of the sample. The sequenced sample was blood. The receptors were sampled from a human donor with ulcerative colitis or Crohn's disease, or a healthy co-twin of an affected twin (not recorded which).

The chain joins TRBV11-2 to TRBJ2-2; TCRdb lists TRBD1, though no DNA is available to test this call. CDR1 SGHAT and CDR2 FQNNGV come from the germline V gene. The length of the CDR3 is 16 residues. Here the CDR3 reads CASSFPGGVRTGELFF.

The chain couples TRBV14 to TRBJ2-1; the D call of TRBD1 rests on TCRdb alone, since no DNA is present to check it. Germline CDR1 reads SGHDN; CDR2 reads FVKESK. The CDR3 totals 18 residues. This CDR3 is CASSLSRQRGNFHNEQFF.

The chain has TRBV7-9 and TRBJ1-4; TCRdb names TRBD1, which stays unverified in the absence of DNA. Germline CDR1 reads SEHNR; CDR2 reads FQNEAQ (reference sequence). The CDR3 consists of 13 residues. This CDR3 is CASSSGLGEKLFF.

The rearrangement links TRBV5-1 to TRBJ2-4; TCRdb reports TRBD1, a call that lacks DNA to check it against. The length of the CDR3 is 13 residues. Germline V lookup: CDR1 SGHRS, CDR2 YFSETQ. The CDR3: CASSGDLGGIQYF.

V is TRBV5-5 and J is TRBJ1-1. This CDR3 comprises 18 residues. Germline V CDR1 and CDR2: SGHKS, YYEKEE (reference sequence). CDR3: CASSSAVGFGSYGTEAFF.

The chain carries TRBV27 and TRBJ2-5; TCRdb names TRBD2, which stays unverified in the absence of DNA. The CDR3 covers 19 residues. Per the germline V gene, CDR1 is MNHEY and CDR2 is SMNVEV (reference sequence). The CDR3 loop reads CASSFSYSGTSGRWETQYF.

J is TRBJ2-2 and V is TRBV4-2; the TCRdb call, TRBD2, lacks DNA for checking. Germline V gene lookup returns CDR1 LGHNA and CDR2 YNFKEQ. The CDR3 contains 19 residues. The CDR3 here is CASSQSGTSGFSNTGELFF.

The J gene is TRBJ2-2, the V gene TRBV4-3; TCRdb reports TRBD2, a call that lacks DNA to check it against. This CDR3 contains 19 residues. Germline lookup yields CDR1 LGHNA and CDR2 YSLEER. The CDR3 region is CASSQGLLAGVLDTGELFF.

The V call is TRBV6-5, the J call TRBJ2-6; TCRdb proposes TRBD1, but this gene call is untestable without DNA. Germline assignment: CDR1 MNHEY and CDR2 SVGAGI. There are 17 residues in the CDR3. CDR3 protein: CASSYVMGASGANVLTF.